The rows below give T cell receptor beta chains drawn from one sample of a study of cytomegalovirus exposure and HLA in healthy donors. TCRdb keeps only in-frame clones here, not all; method: immunoSEQ multiplex PCR. In the table there are some 200,000 clones, around 89% of which are singletons. The sample was PBMCs. These receptors originate from a woman aged 18-35 years in good health and CMV-seronegative. CDR3s include the opening cysteine and the closing phenylalanine or tryptophan. The order of the fields is V gene, J gene, D gene, clone size, CDR3 DNA, CDR3 protein. D genes are given only for firm matches. The size field is filled for only some rows; it gives once, few, many or a size class.

V gene: TRBV9
J gene: TRBJ1-3
D gene: .
clone size: .
CDR3 DNA: TGTGCCAGCAGCGTAGGTGGCGGCAGCTCTGGAAACACCATATATTTT
CDR3 protein: CASSVGGGSSGNTIYF

V gene: TRBV5-6
J gene: TRBJ1-2
D gene: TRBD1
clone size: .
CDR3 DNA: TGTGCCAGCAGCTTACTCGACCCGGGACAGGGGATTAATGGCTACACCTTC
CDR3 protein: CASSLLDPGQGINGYTF

V gene: TRBV10-1
J gene: TRBJ2-7
D gene: TRBD2
clone size: .
CDR3 DNA: TGCGCCAGCAGTGACCGTCTAGCGGGCGCCGCCTACGAGCAGTACTTC
CDR3 protein: CASSDRLAGAAYEQYF

V gene: TRBV10-2
J gene: TRBJ2-2
D gene: TRBD1
clone size: .
CDR3 DNA: TGCGCCACTTGGACAGGGGACTCCAACACCGGGGAGCTGTTTTTT
CDR3 protein: CATWTGDSNTGELFF

V gene: TRBV7-3
J gene: TRBJ1-2
D gene: TRBD1
clone size: .
CDR3 DNA: TGTGCCAGCAGCCAAGGACAGGCGACTAGGGGCTACACCTTC
CDR3 protein: CASSQGQATRGYTF

V gene: TRBV18
J gene: TRBJ1-1
D gene: TRBD1
clone size: few
CDR3 DNA: TGTGCCAGCTCACGAGGGACAGGGAACACTGAAGCTTTCTTT
CDR3 protein: CASSRGTGNTEAFF

V gene: TRBV10-3
J gene: TRBJ2-5
D gene: TRBD1
clone size: .
CDR3 DNA: TGTGCCATCAGTGCGCCAGACAGGGGGCTACAAGAGACCCAGTACTTC
CDR3 protein: CAISAPDRGLQETQYF

V gene: TRBV4-2
J gene: TRBJ2-3
D gene: TRBD2
clone size: once
CDR3 DNA: TGTGCCAGCAGCCAAGAAGGGGGTAGCGGGGGGGACACAGATACGCAGTATTTT
CDR3 protein: CASSQEGGSGGDTDTQYF

V gene: TRBV13
J gene: TRBJ1-3
D gene: TRBD1
clone size: .
CDR3 DNA: TGTGCCAGCAGCACCATTACGACAGGGAGGAACACCATATATTTT
CDR3 protein: CASSTITTGRNTIYF

V gene: TRBV6-6
J gene: TRBJ1-1
D gene: .
clone size: .
CDR3 DNA: TGTGCCAGCAGTGGTACAGGGTACGTGGAAGCTTTCTTT
CDR3 protein: CASSGTGYVEAFF

V gene: TRBV7-2
J gene: TRBJ2-7
D gene: TRBD2
clone size: .
CDR3 DNA: TGTGCCAGCAGCCTTGTAGCGGGGGCCAACACCTACGAGCAGTACTTC
CDR3 protein: CASSLVAGANTYEQYF

V gene: TRBV6-5
J gene: TRBJ2-1
D gene: .
clone size: .
CDR3 DNA: TGTGCCAGCAGTTCCCGGGTAGCGAGCTCCTACAATGAGCAGTTCTTC
CDR3 protein: CASSSRVASSYNEQFF

V gene: TRBV7-2
J gene: TRBJ2-1
D gene: .
clone size: .
CDR3 DNA: TGTGCCAGCAGCTTAGTTGCGGGCACCTCCTACAATGAGCAGTTCTTC
CDR3 protein: CASSLVAGTSYNEQFF

V gene: TRBV15
J gene: TRBJ2-5
D gene: .
clone size: .
CDR3 DNA: TGTGCCACCAGCAGGAGCCTGACACAAGAGACCCAGTACTTC
CDR3 protein: CATSRSLTQETQYF

V gene: TRBV5-1
J gene: TRBJ1-1
D gene: .
clone size: .
CDR3 DNA: TGCGCCAGCAGCTTTGATGGCTACACTGAAGCTTTCTTT
CDR3 protein: CASSFDGYTEAFF

V gene: TRBV5-4
J gene: TRBJ2-7
D gene: TRBD1
clone size: once
CDR3 DNA: TGTGCCAGCAGCTTGGGGGATTACAGGGGGCGGCAGTACTTC
CDR3 protein: CASSLGDYRGRQYF

V gene: TRBV7-9
J gene: TRBJ1-1
D gene: .
clone size: .
CDR3 DNA: TGTGCCAGCAGCTTAAGAGGCCCTGAAGCTTTCTTT
CDR3 protein: CASSLRGPEAFF

V gene: TRBV7-7
J gene: TRBJ2-3
D gene: TRBD2
clone size: .
CDR3 DNA: TGTGCCAGCAGCCTATGGGAGGGCTCAGATACGCAGTATTTT
CDR3 protein: CASSLWEGSDTQYF

V gene: TRBV5-6
J gene: TRBJ2-3
D gene: .
clone size: .
CDR3 DNA: TGTGCCAGCAGTCGTCTCGCCCCGGGGGAATCAGAGGGGCAGTATTTT
CDR3 protein: CASSRLAPGESEGQYF

V gene: TRBV19
J gene: TRBJ2-4
D gene: .
clone size: .
CDR3 DNA: TGTGCCAGTAGTACCCTCGACCGGGCAGGGGCCAAAAACATTCAGTACTTC
CDR3 protein: CASSTLDRAGAKNIQYF

V gene: TRBV4-2
J gene: TRBJ1-1
D gene: TRBD1
clone size: .
CDR3 DNA: TGTGCCAGCAGCCAAGCCGGACAGGGAGACACTGAAGCTTTCTTT
CDR3 protein: CASSQAGQGDTEAFF

V gene: TRBV14
J gene: TRBJ2-1
D gene: TRBD2
clone size: .
CDR3 DNA: TGTGCCAGCAGCCGGGATATCGGGAGGATATACAATGAGCAGTTCTTC
CDR3 protein: CASSRDIGRIYNEQFF

V gene: TRBV21-1
J gene: TRBJ1-1
D gene: .
clone size: few
CDR3 DNA: TGTGCCAGCAGCAAAACAGGGGTCAACACTGAAGCTTTCTTT
CDR3 protein: CASSKTGVNTEAFF